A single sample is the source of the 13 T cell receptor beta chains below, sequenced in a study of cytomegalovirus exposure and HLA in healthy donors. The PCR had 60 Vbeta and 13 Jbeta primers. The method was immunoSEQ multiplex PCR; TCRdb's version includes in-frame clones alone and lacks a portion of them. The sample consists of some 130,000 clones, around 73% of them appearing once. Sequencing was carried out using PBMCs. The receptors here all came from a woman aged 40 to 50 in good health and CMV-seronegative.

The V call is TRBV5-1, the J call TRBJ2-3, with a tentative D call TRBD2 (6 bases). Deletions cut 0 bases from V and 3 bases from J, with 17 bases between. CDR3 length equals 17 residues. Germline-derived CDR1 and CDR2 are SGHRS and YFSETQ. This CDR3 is CASSLGHGGIRTDTQYF. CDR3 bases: TGCGCCAGCAGCTTGGGTCATGGGGGGATAAGAACAGATACGCAGTATTTT.

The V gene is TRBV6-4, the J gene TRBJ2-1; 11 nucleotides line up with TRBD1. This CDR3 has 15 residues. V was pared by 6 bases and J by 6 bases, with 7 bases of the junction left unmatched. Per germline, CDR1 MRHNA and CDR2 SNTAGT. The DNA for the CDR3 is TGTGCCAGCAGCGCCGGACAGGGGGCGCTCAATGAGCAGTTCTTC. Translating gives CASSAGQGALNEQFF.

The CDR3 sequence: CASSLTSGGALDTQYF. The CDR3 region has the DNA TGTGCCAGCAGCTTAACTAGCGGGGGGGCTCTAGATACGCAGTATTTT. This chain joins TRBV7-2 and TRBJ2-3; 13 bases fit TRBD2. The V gene end was trimmed by 2 bases and the J gene end by 5 bases; junction bases not matched to a gene: 4. The CDR3 extends over 16 amino acids. Germline values: CDR1 SGHTA, CDR2 FQGNSA.

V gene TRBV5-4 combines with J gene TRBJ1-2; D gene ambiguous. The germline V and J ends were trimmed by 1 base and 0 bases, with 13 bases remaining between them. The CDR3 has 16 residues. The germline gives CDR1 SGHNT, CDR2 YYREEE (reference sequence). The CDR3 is CASSLSPADTNYGYTF. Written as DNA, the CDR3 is TGTGCCAGCAGCTTGAGTCCGGCGGATACTAACTATGGCTACACCTTC.

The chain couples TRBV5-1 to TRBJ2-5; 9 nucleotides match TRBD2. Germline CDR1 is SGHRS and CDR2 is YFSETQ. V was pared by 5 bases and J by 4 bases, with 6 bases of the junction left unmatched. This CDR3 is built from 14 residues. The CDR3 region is CASSRRGGGETQYF. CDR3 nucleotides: TGCGCCAGCAGTCGGCGGGGGGGAGGAGAGACCCAGTACTTC.

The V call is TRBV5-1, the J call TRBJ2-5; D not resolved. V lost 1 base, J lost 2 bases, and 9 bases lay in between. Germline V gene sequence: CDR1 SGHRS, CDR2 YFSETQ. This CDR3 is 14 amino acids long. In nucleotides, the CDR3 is TGCGCCAGCAGCTTGCTAAATCCGCAAGAGACCCAGTACTTC. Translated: CASSLLNPQETQYF. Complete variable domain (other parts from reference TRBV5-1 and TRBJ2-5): KAGVTQTPRYLIKTRGQQVTLSCSPISGHRSVSWYQQTPGQGLQFLFEYFSETQRNKGNFPGRFSGRQFSNSRSEMNVSTLELGDSALYLCASSLLNPQETQYFGPGTRLLVL.

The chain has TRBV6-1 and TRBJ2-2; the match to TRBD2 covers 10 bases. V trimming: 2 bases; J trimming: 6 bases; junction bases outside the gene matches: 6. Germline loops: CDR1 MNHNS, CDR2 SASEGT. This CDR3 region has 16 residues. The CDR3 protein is CASSESAGGRAGELFF. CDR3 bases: TGTGCCAGCAGTGAATCAGCGGGGGGGAGGGCCGGGGAGCTGTTTTTT.

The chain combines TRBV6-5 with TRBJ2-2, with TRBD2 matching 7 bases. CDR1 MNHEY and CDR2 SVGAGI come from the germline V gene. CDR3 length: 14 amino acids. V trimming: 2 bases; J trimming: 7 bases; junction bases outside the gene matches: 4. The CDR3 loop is CASSYGGVGGELFF. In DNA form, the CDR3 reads TGTGCCAGCAGTTACGGGGGGGTGGGCGGGGAGCTGTTTTTT.

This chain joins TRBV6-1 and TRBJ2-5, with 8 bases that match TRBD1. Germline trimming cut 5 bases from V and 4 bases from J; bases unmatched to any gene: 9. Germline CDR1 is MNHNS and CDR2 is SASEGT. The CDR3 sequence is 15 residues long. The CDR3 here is CASSFLQGARETQYF. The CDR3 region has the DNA TGTGCCAGCAGTTTCCTCCAGGGGGCTAGAGAGACCCAGTACTTC.

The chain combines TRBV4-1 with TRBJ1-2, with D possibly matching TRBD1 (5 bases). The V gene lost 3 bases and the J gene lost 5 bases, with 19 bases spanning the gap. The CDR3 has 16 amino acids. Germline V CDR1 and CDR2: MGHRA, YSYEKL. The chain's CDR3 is CASSHPGKGLRYGYTF. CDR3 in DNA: TGCGCCAGCAGCCACCCTGGGAAGGGGCTGAGATATGGCTACACCTTC.

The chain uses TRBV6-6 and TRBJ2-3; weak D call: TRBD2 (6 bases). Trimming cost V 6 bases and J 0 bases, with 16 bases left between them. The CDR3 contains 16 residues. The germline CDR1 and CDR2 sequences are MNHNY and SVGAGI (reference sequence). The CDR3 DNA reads TGTGCCAGCAGAGGACGGGCGGAGGGTAGCACAGATACGCAGTATTTT. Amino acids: CASRGRAEGSTDTQYF.

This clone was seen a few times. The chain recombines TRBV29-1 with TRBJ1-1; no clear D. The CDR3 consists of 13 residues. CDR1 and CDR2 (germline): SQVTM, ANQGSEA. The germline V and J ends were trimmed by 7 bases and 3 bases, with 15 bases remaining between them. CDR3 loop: CSAHGVGDTEAFF. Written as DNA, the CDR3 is TGCAGCGCTCACGGGGTGGGAGACACTGAAGCTTTCTTT.

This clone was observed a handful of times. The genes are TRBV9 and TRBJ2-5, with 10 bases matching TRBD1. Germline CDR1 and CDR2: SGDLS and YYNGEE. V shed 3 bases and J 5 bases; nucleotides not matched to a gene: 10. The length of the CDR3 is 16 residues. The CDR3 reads CASSASGTGAWETQYF. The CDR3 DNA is TGTGCCAGCAGCGCATCCGGGACAGGGGCCTGGGAGACCCAGTACTTC.